These T cell receptor beta chains were read from a single sample in a study of control samples from healthy donors and cancer patients. Profiled with immunoSEQ multiplex PCR; TCRdb holds only in-frame clones, not every one. The table includes some 41,000 clones, 80% to 90% detected once. Sequencing was performed on PBMCs. The receptors shown here come from a woman aged 60-75 years with lung cancer. CDR3s include the opening cysteine and the closing phenylalanine or tryptophan. D genes are given only for firm matches. Clone size appears in some rows only: once, few, many, or a class for an expanded clone.

TRBJ2-2	NA	NA	TRBV12-5	TGTGCTAGTGGTTTGGTCCCCCTCATATCGGTATCCACCGGGGAGCTGTTTTTT	CASGLVPLISVSTGELFF
TRBJ2-2	NA	TRBD1	TRBV27	TGTGCCAGCAGCCAATACCGAGGGGGCAAGGAGCTGTTTTTT	CASSQYRGGKELFF
TRBJ2-2	few	TRBD2	TRBV11-3	TGTGCCAGCAGCTTTTTCGGACTAGCCACCGGGGAGCTGTTTTTT	CASSFFGLATGELFF
TRBJ1-2	NA	NA	TRBV7-9	TGTGCCAGCAGCTTAGCCGTGGGTGCAGGGGACCTACGGCGGTATGGCTACACCTTC	CASSLAVGAGDLRRYGYTF
TRBJ1-3	NA	TRBD1	TRBV30	TGTGCCTGGAGGGACAGGGGGCGCGGAAACACCATATATTTT	CAWRDRGRGNTIYF
TRBJ1-1	NA	NA	TRBV25-1	TGTGCCAGCAGTGCCCTAACAGTCACTGAAGCTTTCTTT	CASSALTVTEAFF
TRBJ2-7	NA	NA	TRBV12-2	TGTGCAAGTCGCTTAGCGGGAGCGGGCTACGAGCAGTACTTC	CASRLAGAGYEQYF
TRBJ2-2	NA	TRBD2	TRBV30	TGTGCCTGGAGAGCGGGAGAGGCCGGGGAGCTGTTTTTT	CAWRAGEAGELFF
TRBJ1-1	once	NA	TRBV11-2	TGTGCCAGCAGCTTAATGGCATTCCTTGAAGCTTTCTTT	CASSLMAFLEAFF
TRBJ1-1	NA	NA	TRBV4-2	TGTGCCAGCAGCCCCCAAGAGAACACTGAAGCTTTCTTT	CASSPQENTEAFF
TRBJ2-5	NA	TRBD1	TRBV4-3	TGCGCCAGCAGGCCCGGGACAGGGGGACAAGAGACCCAGTACTTC	CASRPGTGGQETQYF
TRBJ2-1	NA	NA	TRBV19	TGTGCCAGTAGTATGTTAGACAATGAGCAGTTCTTC	CASSMLDNEQFF
TRBJ2-1	once	TRBD1	TRBV28	TGTGCCAGCAGACCGGACAGGGCGTCCTACAATGAGCAGTTCTTC	CASRPDRASYNEQFF
TRBJ1-4	NA	NA	TRBV28	TGTGCCAGCAGGACATCAGCAAATGAAAAACTGTTTTTT	CASRTSANEKLFF
TRBJ2-4	NA	NA	TRBV30	TGTGCCTGGATCCGTCCCAGCGCAGAGGCCAAAAACATTCAGTACTTC	CAWIRPSAEAKNIQYF
TRBJ2-3	NA	NA	TRBV5-1	TGCGCCAGCAGCTTGGATATCGGGAGAGCCACAGATACGCAGTATTTT	CASSLDIGRATDTQYF
TRBJ2-7	NA	TRBD1	TRBV19	TGTGCCAGTAGTTTGTGGACAGGGGTCAACGAGCAGTACTTC	CASSLWTGVNEQYF